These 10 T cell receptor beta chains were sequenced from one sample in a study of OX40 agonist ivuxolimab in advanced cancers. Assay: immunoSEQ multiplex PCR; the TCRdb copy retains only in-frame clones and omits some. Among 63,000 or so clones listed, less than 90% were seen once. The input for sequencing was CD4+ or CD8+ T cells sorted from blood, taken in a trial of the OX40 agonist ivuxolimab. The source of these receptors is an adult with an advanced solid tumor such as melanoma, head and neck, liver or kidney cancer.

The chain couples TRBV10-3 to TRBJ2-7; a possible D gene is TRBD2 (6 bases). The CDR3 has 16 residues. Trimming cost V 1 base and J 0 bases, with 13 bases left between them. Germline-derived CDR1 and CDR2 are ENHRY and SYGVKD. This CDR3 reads CAISEWGRGSSYEQYF. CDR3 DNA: TGTGCCATCAGTGAGTGGGGTCGGGGGAGCTCCTACGAGCAGTACTTC.

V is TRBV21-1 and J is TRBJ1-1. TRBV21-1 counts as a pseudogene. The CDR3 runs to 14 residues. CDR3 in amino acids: CASRREGMNTEAFF. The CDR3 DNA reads TGTGCCAGCAGAAGGGAAGGGATGAACACTGAAGCTTTCTTT.

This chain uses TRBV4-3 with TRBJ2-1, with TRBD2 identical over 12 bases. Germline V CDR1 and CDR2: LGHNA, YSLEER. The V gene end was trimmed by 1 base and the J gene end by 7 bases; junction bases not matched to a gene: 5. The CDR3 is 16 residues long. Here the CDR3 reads CASSQGLAGGLNEQFF. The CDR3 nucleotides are TGCGCCAGCAGCCAAGGCCTAGCGGGAGGGCTTAATGAGCAGTTCTTC.

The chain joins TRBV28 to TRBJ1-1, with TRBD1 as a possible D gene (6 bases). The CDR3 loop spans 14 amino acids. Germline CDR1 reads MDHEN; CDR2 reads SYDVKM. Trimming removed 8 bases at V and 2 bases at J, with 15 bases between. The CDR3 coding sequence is TGTGCCAGCCTGGGATGGGGGGGCAACACTGAAGCTTTCTTT. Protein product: CASLGWGGNTEAFF.

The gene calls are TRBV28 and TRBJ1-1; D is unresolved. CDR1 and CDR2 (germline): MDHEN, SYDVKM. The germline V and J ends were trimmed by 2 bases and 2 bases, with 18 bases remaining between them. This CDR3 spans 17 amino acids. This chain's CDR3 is CASSLQVGKTGNTEAFF. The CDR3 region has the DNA TGTGCCAGCAGTTTACAGGTCGGGAAGACGGGAAACACTGAAGCTTTCTTT. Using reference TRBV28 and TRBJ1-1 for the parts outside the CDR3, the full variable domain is DVKVTQSSRYLVKRTGEKVFLECVQDMDHENMFWYRQDPGLGLRLIYFSYDVKMKEKGDIPEGYSVSREKKERFSLILESASTNQTSMYLCASSLQVGKTGNTEAFFGQGTRLTVV.

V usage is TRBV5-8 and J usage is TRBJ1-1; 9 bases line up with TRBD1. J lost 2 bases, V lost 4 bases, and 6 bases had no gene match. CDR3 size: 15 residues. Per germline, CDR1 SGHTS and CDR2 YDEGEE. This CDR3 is CASSRTGQGNTEAFF. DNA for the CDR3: TGTGCCAGCAGCAGAACGGGACAGGGAAACACTGAAGCTTTCTTT. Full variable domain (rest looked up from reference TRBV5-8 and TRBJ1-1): EAGVTQSPTHLIKTRGQQATLRCSPISGHTSVYWYQQALGLGLQFLLWYDEGEERNRGNFPPRFSGRQFPNYSSELNVNALELEDSALYLCASSRTGQGNTEAFFGQGTRLTVV.

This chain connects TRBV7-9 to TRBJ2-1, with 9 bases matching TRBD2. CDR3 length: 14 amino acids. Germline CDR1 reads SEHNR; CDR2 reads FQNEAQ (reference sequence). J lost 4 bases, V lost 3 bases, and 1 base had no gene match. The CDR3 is CASSFAGGYNEQFF. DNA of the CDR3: TGTGCCAGCAGCTTCGCGGGAGGGTACAATGAGCAGTTCTTC.

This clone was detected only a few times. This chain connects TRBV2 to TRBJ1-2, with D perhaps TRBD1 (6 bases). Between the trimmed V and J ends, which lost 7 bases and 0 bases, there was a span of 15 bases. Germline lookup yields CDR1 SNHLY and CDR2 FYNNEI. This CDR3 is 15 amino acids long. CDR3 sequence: CASTGHREANYGYTF. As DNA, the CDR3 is TGTGCCAGCACCGGGCACAGGGAAGCTAACTATGGCTACACCTTC.

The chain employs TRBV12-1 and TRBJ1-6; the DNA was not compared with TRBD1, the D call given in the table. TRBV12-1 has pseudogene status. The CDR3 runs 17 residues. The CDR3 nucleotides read TGTGCCAGCAGCTTTGAGACCGGACAGGCCACCAATTCACCCCTCCACTTT. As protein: CASSFETGQATNSPLHF.

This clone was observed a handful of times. The CDR3 region has the DNA TGTGCCAGCAGTCGGCTAGCGGGAGTCACAGATACGCAGTATTTT. Encoded protein: CASSRLAGVTDTQYF. The chain recombines TRBV6-5 with TRBJ2-3; 10 bases line up with TRBD2. With 5 bases clipped from V and 2 bases from J, the junction kept 4 bases outside the gene matches. The germline V gene has CDR1 MNHEY and CDR2 SVGAGI. This CDR3 region has 15 residues.